The TCR beta chain described here comes from a study of blood T cell repertoires in COVID-19. Per the original methods: Estimation of nucleated cell counts was performed using reference gene primer amplification. Libraries were prepared by immunoSEQ multiplex PCR; TCRdb keeps only in-frame clonotypes and omits some of them. V and J calls and clone size are those listed in that table; D and trimming were worked out from the DNA. The sample lists some 370,000 clones; roughly four fifths were seen once. Germline CDR1 and CDR2: MNHEY and SMNVEV (reference sequence). The CDR3 spans 14 residues. J lost 7 bases, V lost 4 bases, and 3 bases had no gene match.

Material for sequencing was PBMCs or T cells enriched from blood (not recorded which). The TCR comes from a woman between 45 and 60 years old who had recovered from COVID-19. V gene TRBV27 combines with J gene TRBJ2-1; TRBD2 agrees at 11 bases. As DNA, the CDR3 is TGTGCCAGCAGTTCCCGACTAGCGGGGAATGAGCAGTTCTTC. As protein: CASSSRLAGNEQFF.